Presented here are 26 T cell receptor beta chains from one specimen sequenced in a study of human thymus T cells. Generated by immunoSEQ multiplex PCR, the TCRdb table keeps only in-frame clones and is missing some. The profile shows roughly 130,000 clones, more than 90% of them singletons. The study used thymus tissue resected during corrective heart surgery. The sample consisted of thymus tissue. The receptors originated from a boy younger than two with a congenital heart defect but otherwise immunologically healthy.

The J gene is TRBJ1-4, the V gene TRBV11-3; no firm D call. CDR3 length: 14 amino acids. CDR1 and CDR2 from the germline V gene are SGHNT and YENEEA. V was clipped by 3 bases and J by 2 bases, with 7 bases between them. The CDR3 here is CASSFSRTNEKLFF. In nucleotides, the CDR3 is TGTGCCAGCAGCTTTAGTAGGACTAATGAAAAACTGTTTTTT. Variable domain in full (rest from reference TRBV11-3 and TRBJ1-4): EAGVVQSPRYKIIEKKQPVAFWCNPISGHNTLYWYLQNLGQGPELLIRYENEEAVDDSQLPKDRFSAERLKGVDSTLKIQPAELGDSAVYLCASSFSRTNEKLFFGSGTQLSVL.

The chain couples TRBV28 to TRBJ2-5; D possibly corresponds to TRBD2 (7 bases). CDR1 is MDHEN, CDR2 SYDVKM, per germline. This CDR3 spans 17 amino acids. V gave up 5 bases and J gave up 4 bases, with 23 bases separating them. For the CDR3, the DNA is TGTGCCAGCAGTCAGGAACGGGGGGCCCAGCGGGGAGAGACCCAGTACTTC. Protein: CASSQERGAQRGETQYF.

This chain links TRBV29-1 with TRBJ2-5, with 9 bases aligning to TRBD1. Germline CDR1 reads SQVTM; CDR2 reads ANQGSEA. Unmatched junction bases numbered 11, after V lost 6 bases and J lost 3 bases. The length of the CDR3 is 15 residues. The CDR3 nucleotides are TGCAGCGTGGGACAGGGACTCGGCGGGAAAGAGACCCAGTACTTC. It encodes CSVGQGLGGKETQYF.

The rearrangement joins TRBV6-5 to TRBJ2-1; 8 bases align to TRBD1. Germline-derived CDR1 and CDR2 are MNHEY and SVGAGI. V lost 4 bases, J lost 5 bases, and 4 bases stayed unmatched. The CDR3 is made up of 14 amino acids. Here the CDR3 DNA reads TGTGCCAGCAGTTTCAGGGGGCCAAACAATGAGCAGTTCTTC. This sequence encodes CASSFRGPNNEQFF.

This chain joins TRBV7-7 and TRBJ2-3; D possibly corresponds to TRBD1 (6 bases). The V end lost 8 bases, the J end lost 10 bases, and 16 bases lay between the germline ends. CDR1 is SSHAT, CDR2 FNYEAQ, per germline (reference sequence). This CDR3 has 12 residues. CDR3 sequence reads: CASRGERQAQYF. The CDR3 bases are TGTGCCAGCCGAGGGGAGCGACAGGCGCAGTATTTT.

The V gene is TRBV7-9, the J gene TRBJ1-6, with D possibly being TRBD1 (5 bases). This CDR3 has 16 residues. Between the trimmed V and J ends, which lost 5 bases and 5 bases, there was a span of 16 bases. Per the germline V gene, CDR1 is SEHNR and CDR2 is FQNEAQ (reference sequence). CDR3 region: CASSLTGRVHNSPLHF. The CDR3 DNA reads TGTGCCAGCAGCCTTACTGGCAGGGTCCATAATTCACCCCTCCACTTT.

The V gene is TRBV4-2, the J gene TRBJ2-2, with 7 nucleotides matching TRBD2. Germline-derived CDR1 and CDR2 are LGHNA and YNFKEQ. The CDR3 length is 16 residues. The V segment lost 5 bases and the J segment 3 bases; nucleotides outside the gene matches: 9. CDR3 residues: CASSVIAGQYTGELFF. The DNA of the CDR3 is TGTGCCAGCAGCGTGATAGCGGGCCAGTACACCGGGGAGCTGTTTTTT.

As to this clone: One end of the junction varies from germline; a read error may be responsible. The V call is TRBV6-1, the J call TRBJ2-1; no definite D call. The CDR3 is made up of 12 amino acids. From germline, CDR1 is MNHNS and CDR2 SASEGT. CDR3 residues: CARRFYYNEQFF. For the CDR3, the DNA is TGTGCCCGCAGGTTTTACTACAATGAGCAGTTCTTC.

This chain joins TRBV5-1 and TRBJ1-2, with TRBD1 matching 8 bases. Germline assignment: CDR1 SGHRS and CDR2 YFSETQ. V gave up 0 bases and J gave up 8 bases; unmatched junction bases: 9. The CDR3 runs to 15 residues. CDR3: CASSLAATGEYGYTF. The CDR3 nucleotides read TGCGCCAGCAGCTTGGCCGCGACAGGGGAGTACGGCTACACCTTC.

The V call is TRBV28, the J call TRBJ1-1, with D tentatively TRBD1 (5 bases). This CDR3 comprises 18 residues. From germline, CDR1 is MDHEN and CDR2 SYDVKM. Trimming took 8 bases from V and 3 from J, leaving 28 bases between them. CDR3 in amino acids: CASRPNALDSYADTEAFF. The CDR3 DNA is TGTGCCAGCCGACCCAACGCACTCGACAGCTATGCGGACACTGAAGCTTTCTTT.

This CDR3 is CARTSGDGTDTQYF. DNA for the CDR3: TGTGCCAGGACTAGCGGGGACGGCACAGATACGCAGTATTTT. The chain has TRBV2 and TRBJ2-3; TRBD2 matches 11 bases. The V and J ends lost 9 bases and 1 base, in that order; junction bases with no gene match: 3. The CDR3 length is 14 residues. Germline loops: CDR1 SNHLY, CDR2 FYNNEI. The full variable domain, rest sourced from reference TRBV2 and TRBJ2-3, is EPEVTQTPSHQVTQMGQEVILRCVPISNHLYFYWYRQILGQKVEFLVSFYNNEISEKSEIFDDQFSVERPDGSNFTLKIRSTKLEDSAMYFCARTSGDGTDTQYFGPGTRLTVL.

The chain uses TRBV23-1 and TRBJ2-3; 10 bases line up with TRBD1. TRBV23-1 is an ORF for which the function is uncertain. The CDR3 spans 16 residues. V lost 4 bases to trimming and J lost 4 bases; unmatched junction nucleotides: 8. The CDR3 reads CASSRGDRGPADTQYF. The CDR3 DNA is TGCGCCAGCAGTCGAGGAGACAGGGGGCCCGCAGATACGCAGTATTTT.

The rearrangement links TRBV6-1 to TRBJ1-2; D remains unclear. The CDR3 runs 14 residues. V was shortened by 5 bases and J by 6 bases, with 16 bases between the two germline ends. CDR1 is MNHNS and CDR2 is SASEGT in the germline V gene. CDR3 bases: TGTGCCAGCAGTCCCAGTGCCCATTTGGATGGCTACACCTTC. Protein sequence: CASSPSAHLDGYTF.

The chain combines TRBV7-9 with TRBJ2-5; no reliable D call. The CDR3 covers 14 residues. From germline, CDR1 is SEHNR and CDR2 FQNEAQ (reference sequence). V was clipped by 2 bases and J by 2 bases, with 9 bases between them. The CDR3 spells CASSLLAVQETQYF. The CDR3 nucleotides read TGTGCCAGCAGCTTACTCGCTGTACAAGAGACCCAGTACTTC.

This chain connects TRBV6-1 to TRBJ1-5, with 10 bases matching TRBD1. V shed 3 bases and J 5 bases; nucleotides not matched to a gene: 10. The V gene's germline CDR1 is MNHNS and CDR2 SASEGT. This CDR3 is built from 17 residues. CDR3 protein: CASSDGTGVGGDQPQHF. The CDR3 DNA sequence: TGTGCCAGCAGTGATGGGACAGGGGTTGGTGGGGATCAGCCCCAGCATTTT.

The chain links TRBV10-3 to TRBJ1-1, with 9 bases aligning to TRBD1. CDR3 length: 17 residues. Trimming took 4 bases from V and 3 from J; bases not matched to a gene: 12. Germline V lookup: CDR1 ENHRY, CDR2 SYGVKD. CDR3 nucleotide sequence: TGTGCCATCAGTGTCAGACAGGGGGAAAAAGAGCACACTGAAGCTTTCTTT. This codes for CAISVRQGEKEHTEAFF.

The genes are TRBV7-2 and TRBJ2-6, with D possibly matching TRBD2 (5 bases). Germline V CDR1 and CDR2: SGHTA, FQGNSA. CDR3 length: 18 amino acids. Trimming left V 2 bases short and J 0 bases short, with 14 bases between. CDR3: CASSLPEAAPSGANVLTF. Here the CDR3 DNA reads TGTGCCAGCAGCTTACCGGAGGCTGCTCCCTCTGGGGCCAACGTCCTGACTTTC.

This clone was counted once. The CDR3 region has the DNA TGTGCCAGCAGTTTAGTCGTTGGCGGAAACACCATATATTTT. Encoded protein: CASSLVVGGNTIYF. This sequence joins TRBV28 and TRBJ1-3; no firm D call. The CDR3 extends over 14 amino acids. Germline loops: CDR1 MDHEN, CDR2 SYDVKM. Trimming stripped 2 bases from V and 4 bases from J, with 9 bases between.

This clone was detected once. The chain links TRBV5-6 to TRBJ2-7; perhaps D is TRBD1 or TRBD2 (5 bases each). CDR3 length: 13 amino acids. CDR1 is SGHDT, CDR2 YYEEEE, per germline. V shed 2 bases and J shed 4 bases, with 10 bases lying between them. The CDR3 DNA reads TGTGCCAGCAGCTTCCCCGAGGGGTACGAGCAGTACTTC. Encoded protein: CASSFPEGYEQYF.

The chain recombines TRBV20-1 with TRBJ2-1, with 8 positions matching TRBD2. With V trimmed by 3 bases and J by 12 bases, 4 bases remained unmatched. The CDR3 spans 11 residues. The germline V gene has CDR1 DFQATT and CDR2 SNEGSKA (reference sequence). CDR3 sequence reads: CSASARGGQFF. The CDR3 nucleotides are TGCAGTGCTAGTGCACGGGGGGGGCAGTTCTTC.

The gene calls are TRBV7-2 and TRBJ2-7; D might be TRBD2 (6 bases). Per the germline V gene, CDR1 is SGHTA and CDR2 is FQGNSA. The CDR3 covers 17 residues. Trimming took 1 base from V and 1 from J, leaving 17 bases between them. CDR3 amino acids: CASSLVIRVGGSYEQYF. The CDR3 nucleotides are TGTGCCAGCAGCTTAGTCATTCGGGTTGGGGGGTCCTACGAGCAGTACTTC.

The chain joins TRBV19 to TRBJ2-7; D might be TRBD1 (5 bases). The V end was cut by 7 bases, the J end by 2 bases, with 21 bases between. Germline V gives CDR1 LNHDA, CDR2 SQIVND (reference sequence). The CDR3 is 16 amino acids. In DNA form, the CDR3 reads TGTGCCAGTACCCACCAAAGAGACAGTCACCCCTACGAGCAGTACTTC. The encoded protein is CASTHQRDSHPYEQYF.

The chain joins TRBV21-1 to TRBJ1-1; the listed D gene, TRBD1, was not tested against the DNA. TRBV21-1 corresponds to a pseudogene. The CDR3 is 17 residues long. CDR3 DNA: TGTGCCAGCAGCAAAGGAGGGCAGGGGTGGTCTGACACTGAAGCTTTCTTT. Encoded protein: CASSKGGQGWSDTEAFF.

The V gene is TRBV19, the J gene TRBJ1-5, with D maybe TRBD1 (6 bases). This CDR3 comprises 17 residues. V dropped 6 bases and J dropped 5 bases, with 23 bases sitting between them. CDR1 LNHDA and CDR2 SQIVND come from the germline V gene (reference sequence). CDR3 loop: CASSITQGYVLHQPQHF. CDR3 nucleotide sequence: TGTGCCAGTAGCATAACACAGGGTTACGTACTCCATCAGCCCCAGCATTTT.

The rearrangement uses TRBV10-3 and TRBJ1-2; weak D call: TRBD1 (5 bases). The ends were cut back, 2 bases at V and 4 bases at J, with 11 bases in the middle. CDR1 and CDR2 (germline): ENHRY, SYGVKD. The CDR3 consists of 14 residues. In DNA form, the CDR3 reads TGTGCCATCAGTGAGGGAAGGGGACCCTATGGCTACACCTTC. As protein: CAISEGRGPYGYTF.

This chain uses TRBV28 with TRBJ2-1, with no clear D. Germline CDR1 reads MDHEN; CDR2 reads SYDVKM. This CDR3 contains 15 residues. With 7 bases removed from V and 8 bases from J, the gap between germline ends came to 21 bases. CDR3 sequence reads: CASTIRWGRIDEQFF. For the CDR3, the DNA is TGTGCCAGCACCATTAGGTGGGGAAGGATAGATGAGCAGTTCTTC.